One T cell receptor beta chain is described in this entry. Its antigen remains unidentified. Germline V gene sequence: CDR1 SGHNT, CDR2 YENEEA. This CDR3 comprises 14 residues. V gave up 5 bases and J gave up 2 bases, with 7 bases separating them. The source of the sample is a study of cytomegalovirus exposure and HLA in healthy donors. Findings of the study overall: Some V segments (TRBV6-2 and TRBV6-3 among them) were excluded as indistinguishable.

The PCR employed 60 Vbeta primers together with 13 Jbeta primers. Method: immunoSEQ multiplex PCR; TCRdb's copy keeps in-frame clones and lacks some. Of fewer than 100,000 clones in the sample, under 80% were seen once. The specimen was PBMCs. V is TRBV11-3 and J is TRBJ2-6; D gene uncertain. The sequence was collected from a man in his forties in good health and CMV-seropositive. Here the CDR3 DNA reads TGTGCCAGCAGCCCCCATCCTGGGGCCAACGTCCTGACTTTC. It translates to CASSPHPGANVLTF.